The 11 T cell receptor beta chains given below trace back to one sample, sequenced in a study of CD8 T cells in Susac syndrome. A quantity of roughly 0.5 to 1 ug RNA underwent reverse transcription using random hexamers. TCRdb recomputed calls from the immunoSEQ multiplex PCR reads with MiXCR, one row per CDR3 protein. This table holds roughly 80,000 distinct CDR3 sequences, roughly 94% found once. Sequencing was done on a sample of CD8+ T cells from PBMCs. Receptors were obtained from a human donor with Susac syndrome.

The J gene is TRBJ2-7, the V gene TRBV7-9; the D gene is possibly TRBD1 (6 bases). With 5 bases removed from V and 0 bases from J, the gap between germline ends came to 11 bases. CDR3 length: 14 residues. CDR1 SEHNR and CDR2 FQNEAQ come from the germline V gene (reference sequence). CDR3 nucleotides: TGTGCCAGCAGCCCCCGGGACAACTCCTACGAGCAGTACTTC. Protein product: CASSPRDNSYEQYF.

The V gene is TRBV11-2, the J gene TRBJ1-2; D remains ambiguous. V shed 0 bases and J shed 4 bases, with 15 bases lying between them. The CDR3 runs 16 residues. The germline V gene has CDR1 SGHAT and CDR2 FQNNGV. CDR3 sequence (DNA): TGTGCCAGCAGCTTAGATTATCCCGGGTCCCGCTATGGCTACACCTTC. Amino acid sequence: CASSLDYPGSRYGYTF.

The chain is built from TRBV4-1 and TRBJ1-2; TRBD1 might be the D (5 bases). Germline V lookup: CDR1 MGHRA, CDR2 YSYEKL. This CDR3 spans 15 amino acids. Between the trimmed V and J ends, which lost 4 bases and 1 base, there was a span of 13 bases. CDR3 bases: TGCGCCAGCAGCCCGCCCCAGGGCAGTAACTATGGCTACACCTTC. Its protein is CASSPPQGSNYGYTF.

The chain carries TRBV20-1 and TRBJ2-1; D is undetermined. Trimming shortened V by 1 base and J by 7 bases, and 8 bases separated the two germline ends. This CDR3 region has 12 residues. Germline V gene lookup returns CDR1 DFQATT and CDR2 SNEGSKA (reference sequence). The CDR3 loop is CSARGLENEQFF. The CDR3 DNA reads TGCAGTGCTAGAGGACTGGAGAATGAGCAGTTCTTC.

The chain has TRBV28 and TRBJ1-4; D possibly corresponds to TRBD1 (5 bases). Per the germline V gene, CDR1 is MDHEN and CDR2 is SYDVKM. The V and J ends lost 5 bases and 10 bases respectively, with 11 bases between them. The CDR3 runs 12 residues. As DNA, the CDR3 is TGTGCCAGCAGTCACGGGGGTGCAAAACTGTTTTTT. Translated: CASSHGGAKLFF.

This CDR3 is CSARGQGLAGGLSYEQYF. CDR3 in DNA: TGCAGTGCTAGAGGCCAGGGACTAGCGGGGGGCTTATCCTACGAGCAGTACTTC. This chain uses TRBV20-1 with TRBJ2-7; 15 bases fit TRBD2. CDR1 DFQATT and CDR2 SNEGSKA come from the germline V gene (reference sequence). Trimming at V came to 1 base and at J to 1 base, leaving 8 bases not matched to a gene. The CDR3 length is 18 residues.

The CDR3, as DNA: TGCAGCGTTCGGGGGCGGGAAAAACTGTTTTTT. Translated: CSVRGREKLFF. This chain connects TRBV29-1 to TRBJ1-4; maybe TRBD1 (6 bases). The CDR3 length is 11 residues. In germline, CDR1 is SQVTM, CDR2 ANQGSEA. V was pared by 5 bases and J by 8 bases, with 9 bases between. Based on the CDR3 plus reference TRBV29-1 and TRBJ1-4, the full variable domain is SAVISQKPSRDICQRGTSLTIQCQVDSQVTMMFWYRQQPGQSLTLIATANQGSEATYESGFVIDKFPISRPNLTFSTLTVSNMSPEDSSIYLCSVRGREKLFFGSGTQLSVL.

The J gene is TRBJ2-1, the V gene TRBV9; perhaps TRBD1 as D (6 bases). Germline V gene data show CDR1 as SGDLS and CDR2 as YYNGEE. V was trimmed by 0 bases and J by 5 bases, leaving 12 bases between them. The CDR3 has 15 residues. The CDR3 DNA sequence: TGTGCCAGCAGCGTAGATGGGACAATCGACAATGAGCAGTTCTTC. Its translation is CASSVDGTIDNEQFF.

This chain connects TRBV27 to TRBJ2-1; D remains unclear. The CDR3 length is 13 residues. Trimming left V 9 bases short and J 6 bases short, with 15 bases between. Looked up from germline, CDR1 is MNHEY and CDR2 is SMNVEV (reference sequence). CDR3 region: CASSRPGPNEQFF. Written as DNA, the CDR3 is TGTGCCAGTTCGCGGCCGGGCCCCAATGAGCAGTTCTTC.

V usage is TRBV9 and J usage is TRBJ2-2; tentatively, D is TRBD1 or TRBD2 (6 bases each). This CDR3 is 15 amino acids long. Germline lookup yields CDR1 SGDLS and CDR2 YYNGEE. Trimming took off 3 bases at V and 7 bases at J, with 16 bases between the two ends. The DNA of the CDR3 is TGTGCCAGCAGCGCAAGCGCAGGAGGGGGCGGGGAGCTGTTTTTT. As protein: CASSASAGGGGELFF.

The chain links TRBV5-4 to TRBJ2-7; D is undetermined. Germline V gives CDR1 SGHNT, CDR2 YYREEE (reference sequence). V lost 3 bases to trimming and J lost 4 bases, with 8 bases between them. This CDR3 has 12 residues. Here the CDR3 reads CASSSLSYEQYF. The CDR3, as DNA: TGTGCCAGCAGCTCCTTAAGTTACGAGCAGTACTTC.